The 7 T cell receptor beta chains below come from one sample, sequenced in a study of blood T cell repertoires in COVID-19 (dated by TCRdb to the early 2020s). Libraries were built with the immunoSEQ multiplex PCR assay. TCRdb obtained this table from immuneACCESS and retained in-frame rearrangements with V and J assigned. These tables miss some clones; where compared with another copy, unresolved V genes account for less than half of the shortfall, and the remainder is unexplained. This sample is represented by about 390,000 clones; more than 75% of them were singletons. The ten largest clones capture 2.3% of the sample. Source material: peripheral blood. Receptor source: a woman aged 60-75 years with COVID-19, enrolled during active disease.

The rearrangement joins TRBV5-1 to TRBJ2-7, with D hard to call. Germline CDR1 reads SGHRS; CDR2 reads YFSETQ. CDR3 length equals 15 residues. V was cut by 0 bases and J by 0 bases, with 10 bases left in between. The CDR3, as DNA: TGCGCCAGCAGCTTGGTCGTCACAGCCTCCTACGAGCAGTACTTC. It translates to CASSLVVTASYEQYF.

This sequence joins TRBV5-1 and TRBJ1-2; TRBD1 agrees at 10 bases. V trimming: 3 bases; J trimming: 1 base; junction bases outside the gene matches: 3. The CDR3 totals 15 residues. CDR1 SGHRS and CDR2 YFSETQ come from the germline V gene. CDR3 sequence reads: CASSSGQGDNYGYTF. The CDR3 DNA follows: TGCGCCAGCAGCTCAGGACAGGGGGATAACTATGGCTACACCTTC.

This chain links TRBV3-1 (or the pseudogene TRBV3-2) with TRBJ1-2; D is undetermined. With 10 bases removed from V and 8 bases from J, the gap between germline ends came to 14 bases. CDR3 length: 11 amino acids. Germline assignment: CDR1 LGHDT and CDR2 YNNKEL (reference sequence). The CDR3 spells CATSRLEGYTF. The CDR3 coding sequence is TGTGCCACCTCCCGCCTTGAGGGCTACACCTTC.

The chain is built from TRBV7-3 and TRBJ1-2, with D maybe TRBD1 (5 bases). Germline assignment: CDR1 SGHTA and CDR2 FQGTGA. The CDR3 loop spans 13 amino acids. Deletions cut 2 bases from V and 6 bases from J, with 10 bases between. CDR3 in DNA: TGTGCCAGCAGCTTAGCCCAGGGCGATGGCTACACCTTC. It yields the protein CASSLAQGDGYTF.

This clone was seen a few times. The V call is TRBV6-5, the J call TRBJ2-7, with 8 bases lining up with TRBD2. Unmatched junction bases numbered 3, after V lost 2 bases and J lost 0 bases. The CDR3 spans 15 residues. CDR1 MNHEY and CDR2 SVGAGI come from the germline V gene. The CDR3 DNA follows: TGTGCCAGCAGTTACAAGCGGGAGAGCTCCTACGAGCAGTACTTC. It is translated as CASSYKRESSYEQYF.

CDR3 amino acids: CASSPTGQNTEAFF. Here the CDR3 DNA reads TGTGCCAGCAGCCCGACAGGACAGAACACTGAAGCTTTCTTT. The rearrangement uses TRBV3-1 (or the pseudogene TRBV3-2) and TRBJ1-1, with a possible D match to TRBD1 (6 bases). The germline CDR1 and CDR2 sequences are LGHDT and YNNKEL (reference sequence). The CDR3 covers 14 residues. Trimming took 4 bases from V and 1 from J, leaving 10 bases between them.

This chain uses TRBV29-1 with TRBJ1-2, with a tentative D call TRBD1 (5 bases). V shed 4 bases and J shed 0 bases, with 18 bases lying between them. CDR1 is SQVTM, CDR2 ANQGSEA, per germline. CDR3 length equals 16 residues. The CDR3 DNA sequence: TGCAGCGTTGGAGGTAATCAGGGCCGGTCTAACTATGGCTACACCTTC. Its translation: CSVGGNQGRSNYGYTF. Together with reference TRBV29-1 and TRBJ1-2, the CDR3 gives the full variable domain: SAVISQKPSRDICQRGTSLTIQCQVDSQVTMMFWYRQQPGQSLTLIATANQGSEATYESGFVIDKFPISRPNLTFSTLTVSNMSPEDSSIYLCSVGGNQGRSNYGYTFGSGTRLTVV.